This note documents a single T cell receptor beta chain sequence. The target antigen is unknown. During its preparation, the TCRbeta library received unique molecular identifiers. TCRdb fed the PCR reads into MiXCR, producing one record per CDR3 protein. The sample lists about 980,000 distinct CDR3 sequences; about 30% were seen once. The data were obtained in a study of T-cell reconstitution after alpha-beta-depleted transplantation in children. Trimming removed 6 bases from V and 2 bases from J, with 12 bases in between. The CDR3 loop spans 14 amino acids. Germline CDR1 ENHRY, CDR2 SYGVKD. Study-wide results and limits: Diversity and T-cell counts at one year after transplant derived mostly from new T cells. By about two months after transplant, alpha-beta T cells reportedly arose from several hundred graft clones that had expanded. Surviving thymic progenitors and recipient T cells were the source of high TCRbeta diversity at day 60 in some patients.

The material sequenced was PBMCs, mostly from graft donor cells, taken 360 days after TCRalphabeta/CD19-depleted stem cell transplant. The J gene is TRBJ2-3, the V gene TRBV10-3; D could derive from TRBD1 or TRBD2 (6 bases each). The receptor's source is a boy less than two years old who had a stem cell transplant for SCID, so the T cells may come from the graft donor. CDR3: CAISMRDNTDTQYF. CDR3 DNA: TGTGCCATCAGCATGCGGGACAACACAGATACGCAGTATTTT.